The 3 T cell receptor beta chains below come from one sample, sequenced in a study of blood T cell repertoires in COVID-19. The table came from immunoSEQ multiplex PCR; TCRdb's copy has only in-frame clones and leaves some out. Here the sample spans about 140,000 clones, roughly three quarters being singletons. Sequenced: peripheral blood. The origin of the receptors is a man in his sixties with acute or convalescent COVID-19.

The chain employs TRBV11-2 and TRBJ2-5; 8 positions match TRBD1. V gave up 5 bases and J gave up 2 bases; unmatched junction bases: 4. The CDR3 runs to 14 residues. Germline assignment: CDR1 SGHAT and CDR2 FQNNGV. CDR3 sequence: CASSIGQGQETQYF. The CDR3, as DNA: TGTGCCAGCAGCATCGGACAGGGACAAGAGACCCAGTACTTC.

This clone showed up just once. The CDR3 DNA is TGTGCCAGCAGCAAGGGGATAGAAAGGCGACAGAGCAATCAGCCCCAGCATTTT. Protein product: CASSKGIERRQSNQPQHF. The chain joins TRBV21-1 to TRBJ1-5; the table assigns TRBD1, which was not confirmed against the DNA. TRBV21-1 is termed a pseudogene. The CDR3 contains 18 residues.

The gene calls are TRBV9 and TRBJ2-2; tentatively, D is TRBD1 (6 bases). The CDR3 runs to 14 residues. V lost 7 bases to trimming and J lost 6 bases, with 16 bases between them. Germline V gene lookup returns CDR1 SGDLS and CDR2 YYNGEE. The CDR3: CASGSQGSAGELFF. Written as DNA, the CDR3 is TGTGCCAGCGGTTCACAGGGTTCGGCCGGGGAGCTGTTTTTT.